The TCR beta chain described here comes from a study of T cell responses to AZD1222 COVID-19 vaccine. Study-wide background: Second-dose schedules of about 4 or about 12 weeks were combined. Study-wide results and caveats: The donors showed a predominance of white British ancestry and of females, with possible underestimation of clonal diversity. Baseline antibody screening turned up just six or seven seropositive AZD1222 recipients.

Assay: immunoSEQ multiplex PCR; the TCRdb copy retains only in-frame clones and omits some. The sample records over 100,000 clones, roughly nine tenths being singletons. This CDR3 comprises 16 residues. In germline, CDR1 is SGHNT, CDR2 YYREEE (reference sequence). Trimming took off 0 bases at V and 7 bases at J, with 16 bases between the two ends. About this clone: The antigen is unknown.

The chain carries TRBV5-4 and TRBJ1-4; tentatively, D is TRBD1 (5 bases). This receptor was identified in an adult in good health. The sequencing here drew on peripheral blood, taken on day 0 of AZD1222 vaccination. The CDR3 nucleotides are TGTGCCAGCAGCTTGGGGGGGACCCGGGCGGCTGAAAAACTGTTTTTT. Translated, it gives CASSLGGTRAAEKLFF.